The clone carrying this T cell receptor beta chain has only a few counts. The data belong to a study of regulatory T cells in long-lasting Graves disease. The authors built TCR beta libraries using iRepertoire HTBI primers and Arm-PCR of CDR3 regions. TCRdb processed the multiplex PCR reads anew with MiXCR; each CDR3 protein has one entry. Here the sample spans about 200,000 distinct CDR3 sequences, approximately 20% being singletons. Described time point: newly diagnosed GD, antithyroid drugs for less than 3 months. Construction of the TCR library relied on RNA isolated from PBMCs. This CDR3 is built from 15 residues. In germline, CDR1 is DFQATT, CDR2 SNEGSKA (reference sequence). V gave up 0 bases and J gave up 4 bases, with 15 bases separating them.

The sequence was collected from a female donor with Graves disease. The sequencing here drew on peripheral blood mononuclear cells (PBMCs), taken at new diagnosis, from a patient treated with antithyroid drugs. The J gene is TRBJ1-1, the V gene TRBV20-1; tentative D call: TRBD1 (5 bases). CDR3 DNA sequence: TGCAGTGCTAGAGACTCGCGAGGGGCTGGCACTGAAGCTTTCTTT. Translated: CSARDSRGAGTEAFF.